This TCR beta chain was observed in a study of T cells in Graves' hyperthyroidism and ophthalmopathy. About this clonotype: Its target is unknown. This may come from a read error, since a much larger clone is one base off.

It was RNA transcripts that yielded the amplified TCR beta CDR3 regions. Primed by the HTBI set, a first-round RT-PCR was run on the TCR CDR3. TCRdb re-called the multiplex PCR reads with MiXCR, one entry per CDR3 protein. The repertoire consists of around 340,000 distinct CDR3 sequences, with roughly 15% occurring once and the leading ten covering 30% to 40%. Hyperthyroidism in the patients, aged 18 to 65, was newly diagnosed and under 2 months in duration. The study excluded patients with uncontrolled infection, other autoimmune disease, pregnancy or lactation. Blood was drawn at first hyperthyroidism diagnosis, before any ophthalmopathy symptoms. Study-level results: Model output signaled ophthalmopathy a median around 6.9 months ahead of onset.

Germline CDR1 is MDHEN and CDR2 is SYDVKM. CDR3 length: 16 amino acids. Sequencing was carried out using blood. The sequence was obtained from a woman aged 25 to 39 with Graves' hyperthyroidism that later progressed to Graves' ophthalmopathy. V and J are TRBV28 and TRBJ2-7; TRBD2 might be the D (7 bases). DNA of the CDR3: TGTACCAGCAGTTTATGGGGCGGGGGCCAAGCCTACGAGCAGTACTTC. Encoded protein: CTSSLWGGGQAYEQYF.